The 25 T cell receptor beta chains reported below all come from one sample, sequenced in a study of T-cell memory formation after mild COVID-19. One entry per CDR3 protein, called by TCRdb with MiXCR from the 5' RACE reads. The sample yields 350,000 or so distinct CDR3 sequences, around 13% seen once. Sequencing used PBMCs or a T cell subset sorted from them (not recorded which). These receptors were collected from a man younger than 30 who had mild COVID-19 (a few samples of this study predate the infection). Cell type and time point are not known.

The J gene is TRBJ1-1, the V gene TRBV5-1; no firm D call. In germline, CDR1 is SGHRS, CDR2 YFSETQ. The CDR3 loop spans 15 amino acids. The V and J ends lost 4 bases and 3 bases respectively, with 16 bases between them. CDR3: CASSVADGRYTEAFF. CDR3 nucleotides: TGCGCCAGCAGCGTCGCCGACGGGAGATACACTGAAGCTTTCTTT. Full variable domain (missing parts from reference TRBV5-1 and TRBJ1-1): KAGVTQTPRYLIKTRGQQVTLSCSPISGHRSVSWYQQTPGQGLQFLFEYFSETQRNKGNFPGRFSGRQFSNSRSEMNVSTLELGDSALYLCASSVADGRYTEAFFGQGTRLTVV.

The CDR3 spells CASSLEGWFYEQYF. The DNA for the CDR3 is TGCGCCAGCAGCTTGGAGGGGTGGTTCTACGAGCAGTACTTC. The rearrangement uses TRBV5-1 and TRBJ2-7, with a tentative D call TRBD1 (5 bases). Trimming removed 0 bases from V and 3 bases from J, with 10 bases in between. CDR1 is SGHRS and CDR2 is YFSETQ in the germline V gene. This CDR3 has 14 residues.

V usage is TRBV7-3 and J usage is TRBJ2-2, with 12 bases aligning to TRBD2. Unmatched junction bases numbered 5, after V lost 6 bases and J lost 6 bases. The CDR3 is 15 amino acids. Germline loops: CDR1 SGHTA, CDR2 FQGTGA. The CDR3, as DNA: TGTGCCAGCAGGCTACTAGCGGGGGGCGCCGGGGAGCTGTTTTTT. Encoded protein: CASRLLAGGAGELFF. Full variable domain (outside the CDR3, taken from reference TRBV7-3 and TRBJ2-2): GAGVSQTPSNKVTEKGKYVELRCDPISGHTALYWYRQSLGQGPEFLIYFQGTGAADDSGLPNDRFFAVRPEGSVSTLKIQRTERGDSAVYLCASRLLAGGAGELFFGEGSRLTVL.

The J gene is TRBJ1-5, the V gene TRBV7-9, with unresolved D. The CDR3 extends over 14 amino acids. Germline CDR1 reads SEHNR; CDR2 reads FQNEAQ (reference sequence). Trimming pared 0 bases from V and 9 bases from J, leaving 12 bases between. CDR3 nucleotide sequence: TGTGCCAGCAGCTTAGCCCTTCGGGGAGGGCCCCAGCATTTT. It translates to CASSLALRGGPQHF.

The V gene is TRBV13, the J gene TRBJ1-6; 9 nucleotides line up with TRBD1. V lost 5 bases to trimming and J lost 0 bases; unmatched junction nucleotides: 5. Per germline, CDR1 PRHDT and CDR2 FYEKMQ (reference sequence). This CDR3 comprises 17 residues. CDR3 region: CASSPGTGSSYNSPLHF. CDR3 sequence (DNA): TGTGCCAGCAGCCCAGGGACAGGGAGCTCCTATAATTCACCCCTCCACTTT.

This chain uses TRBV10-3 with TRBJ1-2; weak D call: TRBD1 (5 bases). CDR1 and CDR2 (germline): ENHRY, SYGVKD. The length of the CDR3 is 15 residues. The V and J ends lost 4 bases and 5 bases respectively, with 17 bases between them. This chain's CDR3 is CAISGLQESSYGYTF. The CDR3 region has the DNA TGTGCCATCAGTGGTCTACAGGAGAGTTCTTATGGCTACACCTTC.

This clonotype was counted a single time. This chain links TRBV6-2 or TRBV6-3 with TRBJ2-1, with TRBD2 matching 7 bases. This CDR3 is 16 amino acids long. The V and J ends lost 7 bases and 4 bases, in that order; junction bases with no gene match: 13. Germline lookup yields CDR1 MNHEY and CDR2 SVGEGT. CDR3 residues: CASTPVGGLRYNEQFF. The CDR3 bases are TGTGCCAGCACTCCGGTCGGGGGGTTACGGTACAATGAGCAGTTCTTC.

V usage is TRBV7-9 and J usage is TRBJ1-1; D remains ambiguous. In germline, CDR1 is SEHNR, CDR2 FQNEAQ (reference sequence). There are 13 residues in the CDR3. V lost 1 base to trimming and J lost 7 bases, with 10 bases between them. The CDR3 bases are TGTGCCAGCAGCTTAGGGGGTTCGGTTGAAGCTTTCTTT. This codes for CASSLGGSVEAFF.

V gene TRBV7-9 combines with J gene TRBJ2-5, with 9 nucleotides matching TRBD2. Trimming at V came to 3 bases and at J to 5 bases, leaving 7 bases not matched to a gene. The CDR3 spans 15 residues. CDR1 is SEHNR, CDR2 FQNEAQ, per germline (reference sequence). CDR3 residues: CASSFVRLAGETQYF. The DNA of the CDR3 is TGTGCCAGCAGCTTCGTTCGGCTAGCGGGGGAGACCCAGTACTTC.

This clonotype was seen a few times. The chain is built from TRBV5-1 and TRBJ1-1; D uncertain. This CDR3 region has 15 residues. Germline lookup yields CDR1 SGHRS and CDR2 YFSETQ. V was trimmed by 4 bases and J by 4 bases, leaving 17 bases between them. CDR3 amino acids: CASSVGSFGVTEAFF. In DNA form, the CDR3 reads TGCGCCAGCAGCGTGGGGAGTTTTGGAGTCACTGAAGCTTTCTTT. The complete variable domain, with remaining parts taken from reference TRBV5-1 and TRBJ1-1, reads KAGVTQTPRYLIKTRGQQVTLSCSPISGHRSVSWYQQTPGQGLQFLFEYFSETQRNKGNFPGRFSGRQFSNSRSEMNVSTLELGDSALYLCASSVGSFGVTEAFFGQGTRLTVV.

This clonotype was seen ten or more times. V and J are TRBV20-1 and TRBJ1-2; D unresolved. This CDR3 comprises 13 residues. Trimming removed 0 bases from V and 5 bases from J, with 10 bases in between. From germline, CDR1 is DFQATT and CDR2 SNEGSKA (reference sequence). This CDR3 reads CSARDLTEYGYTF. Here the CDR3 DNA reads TGCAGTGCTAGAGATCTAACAGAATATGGCTACACCTTC.

This clonotype was seen a handful of times. The chain is built from TRBV2 and TRBJ2-2; D might be TRBD2 (6 bases). Germline CDR1 reads SNHLY; CDR2 reads FYNNEI. V dropped 4 bases and J dropped 7 bases, with 13 bases sitting between them. CDR3 size: 14 residues. The CDR3 DNA follows: TGTGCCAGCAGTGTGGAGGGGCAGAGCGGGGAGCTGTTTTTT. It yields the protein CASSVEGQSGELFF.

This rearrangement joins TRBV6-6 to TRBJ2-7; D might be TRBD1 (5 bases). The V end was cut by 0 bases, the J end by 2 bases, with 11 bases between. The CDR3 has 15 residues. The germline gives CDR1 MNHNY, CDR2 SVGAGI (reference sequence). The CDR3 loop is CASSYSKDTPYEQYV. Written as DNA, the CDR3 is TGTGCCAGCAGTTACTCGAAGGACACCCCCTACGAGCAGTACGTC.

CDR3 residues: CAISVRFGTGEAFF. The CDR3, as DNA: TGTGCCATCAGTGTCCGGTTTGGAACCGGTGAAGCTTTCTTT. The genes are TRBV10-3 and TRBJ1-1; D gene ambiguous. CDR1 is ENHRY, CDR2 SYGVKD, per germline. V was cut by 4 bases and J by 7 bases, with 16 bases left in between. CDR3 length: 14 amino acids.

To note about this clonotype: One junction end does not reproduce the germline sequence, and a read error may be involved. The J gene is TRBJ2-5, the V gene TRBV12-3 or TRBV12-4; a weak D match, TRBD2 (6 bases). The CDR3 consists of 13 residues. The CDR3 DNA follows: TGTGCGAGCACGTCTAGCGCGAAAGAGACCCAGTACTTC. Amino acids: CASTSSAKETQYF.

The V call is TRBV27, the J call TRBJ1-2; a weak D match, TRBD1 (6 bases). The germline CDR1 and CDR2 sequences are MNHEY and SMNVEV (reference sequence). Trimming took off 5 bases at V and 5 bases at J, with 18 bases between the two ends. There are 15 residues in the CDR3. CDR3 protein: CASSNSGGATYGYTF. The CDR3 DNA is TGTGCCAGCAGTAACTCTGGGGGGGCAACGTATGGCTACACCTTC.

V and J are TRBV7-9 and TRBJ2-7, with D perhaps matching TRBD1 (5 bases). This CDR3 spans 18 amino acids. Trimming left V 4 bases short and J 0 bases short, with 22 bases between. Germline V gene data show CDR1 as SEHNR and CDR2 as FQNEAQ (reference sequence). The CDR3 here is CASSSKAGYRESSYEQYF. The CDR3, as DNA: TGTGCCAGCAGCTCAAAAGCAGGGTACAGAGAGAGCTCCTACGAGCAGTACTTC.

The V and J genes are TRBV29-1 and TRBJ2-7; 7 bases fit TRBD1. The V gene's germline CDR1 is SQVTM and CDR2 ANQGSEA. V was pared by 6 bases and J by 2 bases, with 4 bases of the junction left unmatched. The CDR3 consists of 12 residues. The CDR3 DNA reads TGCAGCGTCTCAGGACAGGCCTACGAGCAGTACTTC. As protein: CSVSGQAYEQYF.

The chain uses TRBV3-1 and TRBJ1-2; D is perhaps TRBD1 (5 bases). Per the germline V gene, CDR1 is LGHDT and CDR2 is YNNKEL (reference sequence). Trimming took 1 base from V and 8 from J, leaving 11 bases between them. This CDR3 has 13 amino acids. The DNA for the CDR3 is TGTGCCAGCAGCCAAGTGAGGGGTTGGGGCTACACCTTC. It encodes CASSQVRGWGYTF.

This clonotype appeared a few times. The chain carries TRBV7-2 and TRBJ1-6; unclear D gene. V lost 5 bases to trimming and J lost 10 bases, with 12 bases between them. Germline loops: CDR1 SGHTA, CDR2 FQGNSA. The CDR3 is 13 amino acids. CDR3 bases: TGTGCCAGCAGCCCCGGTTGGGGATCACCCCTCCACTTT. Protein sequence: CASSPGWGSPLHF. Full variable domain (missing parts from reference TRBV7-2 and TRBJ1-6): GAGVSQSPSNKVTEKGKDVELRCDPISGHTALYWYRQSLGQGLEFLIYFQGNSAPDKSGLPSDRFSAERTGGSVSTLTIQRTQQEDSAVYLCASSPGWGSPLHFGNGTRLTVT.

This chain's CDR3 is CASRSGRNEQFF. The CDR3 DNA reads as TGTGCCAGCAGATCAGGGAGGAATGAGCAGTTCTTC. V is TRBV12-3 or TRBV12-4 and J is TRBJ2-1, with D tentatively TRBD2 (6 bases). Deletions cut 6 bases from V and 7 bases from J, with 10 bases between. The CDR3 extends over 12 amino acids.

In this sample, this clonotype turned up a few times. The chain employs TRBV9 and TRBJ2-6; no clear D. This CDR3 is built from 16 residues. The germline V gene has CDR1 SGDLS and CDR2 YYNGEE. Trimming cost V 7 bases and J 0 bases, with 14 bases left between them. CDR3 nucleotide sequence: TGTGCCAGCTCCCTTGGGCGGAGCTCTGGGGCCAACGTCCTGACTTTC. This codes for CASSLGRSSGANVLTF.

The chain combines TRBV6-6 with TRBJ2-7; 8 nucleotides align to TRBD2. V gave up 10 bases and J gave up 6 bases; unmatched junction bases: 11. The length of the CDR3 is 13 residues. Germline CDR1 and CDR2: MNHNY and SVGAGI (reference sequence). The CDR3 protein is CATTSGGSREQYF. The CDR3 DNA follows: TGTGCCACCACCTCGGGGGGGTCGCGCGAGCAGTACTTC.

There are a few counts of this clonotype. The V and J genes are TRBV27 and TRBJ1-1, with 11 nucleotides matching TRBD1. V gave up 5 bases and J gave up 4 bases; unmatched junction bases: 9. Germline CDR1 MNHEY, CDR2 SMNVEV (reference sequence). This CDR3 is built from 16 residues. CDR3: CASSPGQGAWGTEAFF. CDR3 bases: TGTGCCAGCAGTCCCGGACAGGGGGCATGGGGCACTGAAGCTTTCTTT.

A few counts support this clonotype. The V and J genes are TRBV7-9 and TRBJ2-7; D is unclear. From germline, CDR1 is SEHNR and CDR2 FQNEAQ (reference sequence). CDR3 length: 13 amino acids. Trimming left V 1 base short and J 3 bases short, with 7 bases between. DNA of the CDR3: TGTGCCAGCAGCTTAGAATTGCACTACGAGCAGTACGTC. Translation gives CASSLELHYEQYV.